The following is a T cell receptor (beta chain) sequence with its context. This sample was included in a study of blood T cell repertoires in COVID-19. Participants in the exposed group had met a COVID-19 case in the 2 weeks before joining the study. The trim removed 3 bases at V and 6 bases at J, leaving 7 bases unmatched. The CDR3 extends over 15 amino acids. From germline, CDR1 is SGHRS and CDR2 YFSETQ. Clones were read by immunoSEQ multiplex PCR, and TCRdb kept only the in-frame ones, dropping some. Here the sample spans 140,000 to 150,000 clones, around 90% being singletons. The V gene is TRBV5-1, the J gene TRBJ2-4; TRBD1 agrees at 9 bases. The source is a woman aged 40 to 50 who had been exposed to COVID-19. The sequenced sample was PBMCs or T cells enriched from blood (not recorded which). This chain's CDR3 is CASSSQGAYGNIQYF. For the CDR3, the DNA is TGCGCCAGCAGCTCACAGGGGGCATATGGAAACATTCAGTACTTC.